This T cell receptor beta chain was identified during a study of shared clonotypes between healthy human individuals. On the study more broadly: For every donor, three CD4 naive, three CD4 memory, two CD8 naive and one CD8 memory plates were used.

Details on this clone: What it binds is not known.

Broader study findings: Relative to memory subsets, naive subsets generally showed larger estimated richness. Clonotype sharing across several donors was observed for about 5.2% of naive CD4 clonotypes.

The ends were cut back, 0 bases at V and 7 bases at J, with 6 bases in the middle. Germline-derived CDR1 and CDR2 are DFQATT and SNEGSKA (reference sequence). CDR3 length: 11 amino acids. TCRdb's table, derived via immunoSEQ multiplex PCR, lists solely in-frame clones and lacks some. The table has 800,000 to 950,000 clones, approximately 96% seen once; the top ten hold less than 0.25%. CD8 cells classed as naive were CD45RO-negative and positively selected for CCR7, excluding terminally differentiated effector memory CD45RA+ cells. The donors, healthy adults who were HIV-negative, had experienced no recent acute infections or vaccinations.

The sequenced material came from naive CD8+ T cells sorted from blood. The receptor's source is a man aged 25 to 45 in good health. The chain joins TRBV20-1 to TRBJ1-2; D is unresolved. CDR3 sequence (DNA): TGCAGTGCTAGAGATCTAAGTGGCTACACCTTC. It translates to CSARDLSGYTF.